Following are 11 T cell receptor beta chains from one sample sequenced in a study of spatial heterogeneity in lung cancer. Time point here: sample taken at primary tumor resection. Frozen PBMC, nontumor lung or tumor provided whole RNA, which was sequenced unsorted. TCRdb independently ran MiXCR on the 5' RACE reads; one entry per CDR3 protein. In the table there are some 87,000 distinct CDR3 sequences, around 10% of which are singletons. This sample comprised PBMCs, obtained at surgery. These receptors all come from a male donor with early-stage non-small cell lung cancer.

V usage is TRBV10-3 and J usage is TRBJ1-5, with D unclear. The CDR3 has 14 residues. Germline V lookup: CDR1 ENHRY, CDR2 SYGVKD. V lost 8 bases, J lost 4 bases, and 15 bases lay in between. This CDR3 reads CAIGVASWNQPQHF. The CDR3 region has the DNA TGTGCCATCGGGGTTGCCTCGTGGAATCAGCCCCAGCATTTT.

V gene TRBV27 combines with J gene TRBJ2-7, with D tentatively TRBD1 or TRBD2 (5 bases each). Trimming shortened V by 2 bases and J by 3 bases, and 8 bases separated the two germline ends. The CDR3 is made up of 13 amino acids. Germline assignment: CDR1 MNHEY and CDR2 SMNVEV (reference sequence). The CDR3 loop is CASSLGGVYEQYF. CDR3 in DNA: TGTGCCAGCAGTTTAGGGGGAGTCTACGAGCAGTACTTC.

This clonotype was picked up a small number of times. The rearrangement joins TRBV2 to TRBJ2-1; D may be TRBD1 (5 bases). Trimming cost V 7 bases and J 5 bases, with 15 bases left between them. The germline V gene has CDR1 SNHLY and CDR2 FYNNEI. CDR3 length: 14 residues. CDR3 in amino acids: CASNKWGSDNEQFF. The DNA of the CDR3 is TGTGCCAGCAATAAGTGGGGCAGCGACAATGAGCAGTTCTTC.

This clonotype was found a few times. V and J are TRBV20-1 and TRBJ2-7, with 7 bases fitting TRBD2. The CDR3 consists of 14 residues. The germline V gene encodes CDR1 DFQATT and CDR2 SNEGSKA (reference sequence). Trimming at V came to 5 bases and at J to 2 bases, leaving 9 bases not matched to a gene. CDR3 loop: CSAFPGTTPYEQYF. For the CDR3, the DNA is TGCAGTGCTTTTCCCGGGACTACCCCCTACGAGCAGTACTTC.

The genes are TRBV21-1 and TRBJ2-5. TRBV21-1 is given as a pseudogene. The CDR3 extends over 11 amino acids. Written as DNA, the CDR3 is TGTGCCAGCAGCAACCGAGAGACCCAGTACTTC. Translated, it gives CASSNRETQYF.

Comment on this clonotype: This may come from a read error, since a much larger clone is one base off. CDR3 amino acids: CASSQGRLAGWRNGELFF. Written as DNA, the CDR3 is TGCGCCAGCAGCCAGGGCCGACTAGCGGGGTGGCGTAACGGGGAGCTGTTTTTT. This sequence joins TRBV4-3 and TRBJ2-2, with TRBD2 matching over 11 bases. Unmatched junction bases numbered 13, after V lost 3 bases and J lost 7 bases. Germline V gives CDR1 LGHNA, CDR2 YSLEER. The CDR3 runs to 18 residues.

This clonotype was counted many times. This chain uses TRBV6-2 or TRBV6-3 with TRBJ2-7; the D is unclear. The CDR3 runs 13 residues. The V end lost 9 bases, the J end lost 1 base, and 13 bases lay between the germline ends. Looked up from germline, CDR1 is MNHEY and CDR2 is SVGEGT. The CDR3 bases are TGTGCCAGTGACGTGGGTGGATCCTACGAGCAGTACTTC. Its translation is CASDVGGSYEQYF.

Concerning this clonotype itself: The CDR3 does not close with the conserved phenylalanine or tryptophan, likely indicating a read error. V is TRBV9 and J is TRBJ2-1; tentative D call: TRBD2 (6 bases). There are 18 residues in the CDR3. The germline gives CDR1 SGDLS, CDR2 YYNGEE. V was cut by 4 bases and J by 2 bases, with 22 bases left in between. As DNA, the CDR3 is TGTGCCAGCAGCACCCGGGACCGCTTGGCGGGGACCTACAATGAGCAGTTCATC. Residues: CASSTRDRLAGTYNEQFI.

This clonotype has more than one count but fewer than ten. The rearrangement links TRBV20-1 to TRBJ2-7; 14 bases are shared with TRBD2. Trimming at V came to 5 bases and at J to 0 bases, leaving 6 bases not matched to a gene. The CDR3 is made up of 16 amino acids. Germline-derived CDR1 and CDR2 are DFQATT and SNEGSKA (reference sequence). The CDR3 DNA is TGCAGTGCTGGGACTAGCGGGGGACGAAGCTCCTACGAGCAGTACTTC. It codes for CSAGTSGGRSSYEQYF.

This chain joins TRBV2 and TRBJ2-4; D possibly matches TRBD1 or TRBD2 (5 bases each). This CDR3 comprises 15 residues. Germline V gives CDR1 SNHLY, CDR2 FYNNEI. V was clipped by 7 bases and J by 10 bases, with 23 bases between them. The CDR3 spells CASKALSGTPTIQYF. CDR3 nucleotide sequence: TGTGCCAGCAAAGCCCTCTCCGGGACGCCGACGATTCAGTACTTC. Full variable domain (remainder filled in from reference TRBV2 and TRBJ2-4): EPEVTQTPSHQVTQMGQEVILRCVPISNHLYFYWYRQILGQKVEFLVSFYNNEISEKSEIFDDQFSVERPDGSNFTLKIRSTKLEDSAMYFCASKALSGTPTIQYFGAGTRLSVL.

This clonotype was detected only a few times. The V gene is TRBV19, the J gene TRBJ2-5; no firm D call. The germline V gene has CDR1 LNHDA and CDR2 SQIVND (reference sequence). Deletions cut 4 bases from V and 6 bases from J, with 15 bases between. CDR3 length: 14 amino acids. This CDR3 is CASSTSLGAKTQYF. As DNA, the CDR3 is TGTGCCAGTAGTACTTCGTTGGGCGCGAAGACCCAGTACTTC.